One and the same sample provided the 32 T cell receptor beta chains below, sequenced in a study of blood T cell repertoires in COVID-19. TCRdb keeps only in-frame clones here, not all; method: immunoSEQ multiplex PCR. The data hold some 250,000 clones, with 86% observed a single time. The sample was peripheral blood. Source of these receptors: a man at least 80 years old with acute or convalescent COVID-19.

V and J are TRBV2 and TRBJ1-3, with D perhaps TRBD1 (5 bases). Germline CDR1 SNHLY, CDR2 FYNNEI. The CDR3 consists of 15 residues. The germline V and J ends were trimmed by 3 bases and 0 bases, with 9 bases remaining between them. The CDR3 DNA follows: TGTGCCAGCAGTGATCCAGGGAACTCTGGAAACACCATATATTTT. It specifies CASSDPGNSGNTIYF.

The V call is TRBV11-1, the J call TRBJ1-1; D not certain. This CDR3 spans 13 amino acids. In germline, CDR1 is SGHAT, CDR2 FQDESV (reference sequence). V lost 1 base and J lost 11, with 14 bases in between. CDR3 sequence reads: CASSLGTRGAAFF. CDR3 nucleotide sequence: TGTGCCAGCAGCTTAGGGACCCGGGGAGCGGCTTTCTTT.

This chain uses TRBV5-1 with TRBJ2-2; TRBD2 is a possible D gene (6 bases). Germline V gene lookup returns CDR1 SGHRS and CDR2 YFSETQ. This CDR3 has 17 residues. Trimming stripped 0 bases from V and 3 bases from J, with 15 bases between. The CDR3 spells CASSLGGAAGHTGELFF. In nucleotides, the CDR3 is TGCGCCAGCAGCTTGGGAGGGGCCGCGGGGCACACCGGGGAGCTGTTTTTT.

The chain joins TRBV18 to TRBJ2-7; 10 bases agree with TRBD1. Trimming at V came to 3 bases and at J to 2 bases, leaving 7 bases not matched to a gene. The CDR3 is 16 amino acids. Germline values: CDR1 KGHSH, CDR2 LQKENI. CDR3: CASSPPGQGSPYEQYF. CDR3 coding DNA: TGTGCCAGCTCACCCCCGGGACAGGGGTCCCCCTACGAGCAGTACTTC.

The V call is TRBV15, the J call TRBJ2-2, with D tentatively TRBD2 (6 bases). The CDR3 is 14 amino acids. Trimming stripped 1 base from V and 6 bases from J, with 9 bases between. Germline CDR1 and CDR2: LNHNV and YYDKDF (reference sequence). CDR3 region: CATSRGAGSGELFF. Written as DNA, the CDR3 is TGTGCCACCAGCAGAGGGGCGGGGTCCGGGGAGCTGTTTTTT.

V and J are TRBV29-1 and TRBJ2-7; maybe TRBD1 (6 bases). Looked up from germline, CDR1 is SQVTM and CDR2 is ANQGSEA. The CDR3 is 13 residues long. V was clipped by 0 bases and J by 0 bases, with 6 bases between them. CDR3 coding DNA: TGCAGCGTTGAAGAACAGGGCTCCTACGAGCAGTACTTC. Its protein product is CSVEEQGSYEQYF.

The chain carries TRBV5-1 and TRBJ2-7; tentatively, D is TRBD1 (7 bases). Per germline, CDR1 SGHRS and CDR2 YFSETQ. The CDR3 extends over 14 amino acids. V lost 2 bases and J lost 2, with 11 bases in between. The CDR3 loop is CASSFGGQTYEQYF. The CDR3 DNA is TGCGCCAGCAGCTTCGGGGGACAGACCTACGAGCAGTACTTC.

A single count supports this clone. CDR3 sequence reads: CASSRSGKGEQYF. The DNA for the CDR3 is TGTGCCAGCAGCCGCAGCGGGAAGGGCGAGCAGTACTTC. The chain recombines TRBV13 with TRBJ2-7; 7 bases fit TRBD2. CDR1 is PRHDT and CDR2 is FYEKMQ in the germline V gene (reference sequence). There are 13 residues in the CDR3. Trimming removed 5 bases from V and 6 bases from J; junction bases left unmatched: 7.

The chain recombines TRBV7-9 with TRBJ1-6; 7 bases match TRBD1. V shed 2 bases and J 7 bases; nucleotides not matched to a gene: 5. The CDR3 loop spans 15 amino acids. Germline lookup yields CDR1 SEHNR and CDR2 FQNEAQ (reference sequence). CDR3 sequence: CASSLHRGGNSPLHF. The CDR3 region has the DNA TGTGCCAGCAGCTTACACAGGGGTGGAAATTCACCCCTCCACTTT.

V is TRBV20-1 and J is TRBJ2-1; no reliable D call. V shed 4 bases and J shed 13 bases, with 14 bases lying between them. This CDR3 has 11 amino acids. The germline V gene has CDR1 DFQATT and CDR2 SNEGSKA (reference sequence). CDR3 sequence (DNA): TGCAGTGCTAAGCCAACCCGAGCCCAGTTCTTC. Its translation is CSAKPTRAQFF.

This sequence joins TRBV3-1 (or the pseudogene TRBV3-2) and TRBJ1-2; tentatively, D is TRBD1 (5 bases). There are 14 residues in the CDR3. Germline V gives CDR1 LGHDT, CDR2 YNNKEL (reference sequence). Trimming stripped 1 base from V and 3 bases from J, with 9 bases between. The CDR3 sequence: CASSQGGVDYGYTF. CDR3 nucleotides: TGTGCCAGCAGCCAAGGGGGGGTAGACTATGGCTACACCTTC.

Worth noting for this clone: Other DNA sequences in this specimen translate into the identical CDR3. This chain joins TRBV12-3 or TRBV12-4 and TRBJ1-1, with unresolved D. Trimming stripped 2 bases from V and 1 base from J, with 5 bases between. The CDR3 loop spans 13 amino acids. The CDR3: CASSLTRNTEAFF. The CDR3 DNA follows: TGTGCCAGCAGTTTAACCAGGAACACTGAAGCTTTCTTT.

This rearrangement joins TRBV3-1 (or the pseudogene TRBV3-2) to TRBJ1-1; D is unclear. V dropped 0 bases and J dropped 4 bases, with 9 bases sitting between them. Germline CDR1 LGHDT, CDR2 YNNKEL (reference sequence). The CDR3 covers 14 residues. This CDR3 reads CASSQERRITEAFF. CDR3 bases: TGTGCCAGCAGCCAAGAAAGGAGGATCACTGAAGCTTTCTTT.

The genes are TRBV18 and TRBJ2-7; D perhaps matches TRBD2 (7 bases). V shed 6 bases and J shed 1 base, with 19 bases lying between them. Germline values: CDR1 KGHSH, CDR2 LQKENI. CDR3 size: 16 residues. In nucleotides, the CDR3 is TGTGCCAGCTCTTCAGGGAGGGGGGCTAGGTCCTACGAGCAGTACTTC. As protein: CASSSGRGARSYEQYF.

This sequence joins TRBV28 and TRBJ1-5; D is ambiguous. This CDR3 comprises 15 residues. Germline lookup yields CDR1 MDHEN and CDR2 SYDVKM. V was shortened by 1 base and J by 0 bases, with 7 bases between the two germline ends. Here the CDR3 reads CASSLSGTSNQPQHF. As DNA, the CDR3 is TGTGCCAGCAGTTTATCTGGCACTAGCAATCAGCCCCAGCATTTT.

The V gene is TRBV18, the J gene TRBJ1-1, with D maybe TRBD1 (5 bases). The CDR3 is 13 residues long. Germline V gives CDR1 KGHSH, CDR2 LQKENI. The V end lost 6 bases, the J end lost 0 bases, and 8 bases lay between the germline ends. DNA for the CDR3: TGTGCCAGCTCCGGGACTTTGAACACTGAAGCTTTCTTT. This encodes CASSGTLNTEAFF. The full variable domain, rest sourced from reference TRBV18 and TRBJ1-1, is NAGVMQNPRHLVRRRGQEARLRCSPMKGHSHVYWYRQLPEEGLKFMVYLQKENIIDESGMPKERFSAEFPKEGPSILRIQQVVRGDSAAYFCASSGTLNTEAFFGQGTRLTVV.

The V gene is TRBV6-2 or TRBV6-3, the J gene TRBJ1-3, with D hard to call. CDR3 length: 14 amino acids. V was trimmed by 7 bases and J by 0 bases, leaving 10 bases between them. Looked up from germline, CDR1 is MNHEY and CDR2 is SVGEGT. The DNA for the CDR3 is TGTGCCAGCACCCCGAGTGGCTCTGGAAACACCATATATTTT. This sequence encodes CASTPSGSGNTIYF.

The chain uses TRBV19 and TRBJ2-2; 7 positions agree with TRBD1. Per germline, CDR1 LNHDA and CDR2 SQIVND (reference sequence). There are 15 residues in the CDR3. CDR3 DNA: TGTGCTACTGGCGGACAGGTAGCGAACACCGGGGAGCTGTTTTTT. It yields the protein CATGGQVANTGELFF. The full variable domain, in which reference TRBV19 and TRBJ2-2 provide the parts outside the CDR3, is DGGITQSPKYLFRKEGQNVTLSCEQNLNHDAMYWYRQDPGQGLRLIYYSQIVNDFQKGDIAEGYSVSREKKESFPLTVTSAQKNPTAFYLCATGGQVANTGELFFGEGSRLTVL.

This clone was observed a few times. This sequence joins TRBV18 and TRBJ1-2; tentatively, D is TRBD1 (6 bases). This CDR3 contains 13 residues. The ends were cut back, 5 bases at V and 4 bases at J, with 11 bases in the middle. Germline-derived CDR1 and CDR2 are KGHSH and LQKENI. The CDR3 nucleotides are TGTGCCAGCTCAGAACAGGGTTTCTATGGCTACACCTTC. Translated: CASSEQGFYGYTF.

The CDR3 coding sequence is TGTGCCAGCAGCCCGGGAGGGCTAGGGAGTAGGGAGCAGTTCTTC. Residues: CASSPGGLGSREQFF. V gene TRBV9 combines with J gene TRBJ2-1; 8 positions agree with TRBD2. In germline, CDR1 is SGDLS, CDR2 YYNGEE. With V trimmed by 4 bases and J by 10 bases, 13 bases remained unmatched. The CDR3 is 15 residues long. The variable domain in full, with the rest retrieved from reference TRBV9 and TRBJ2-1, is DSGVTQTPKHLITATGQRVTLRCSPRSGDLSVYWYQQSLDQGLQFLIQYYNGEERAKGNILERFSAQQFPDLHSELNLSSLELGDSALYFCASSPGGLGSREQFFGPGTRLTVL.

The CDR3 is CASSSKGGGEQYF. The CDR3 nucleotides are TGTGCCAGCTCATCCAAAGGGGGTGGGGAGCAGTACTTC. The rearrangement uses TRBV18 and TRBJ2-7; a weak D match, TRBD1 (6 bases). Trimming cost V 5 bases and J 7 bases, with 15 bases left between them. The germline CDR1 and CDR2 sequences are KGHSH and LQKENI. This CDR3 contains 13 residues.

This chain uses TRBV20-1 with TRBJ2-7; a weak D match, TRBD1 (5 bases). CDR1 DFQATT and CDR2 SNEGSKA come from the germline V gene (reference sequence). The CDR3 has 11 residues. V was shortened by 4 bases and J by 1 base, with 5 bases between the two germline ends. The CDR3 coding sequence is TGCAGTGCTACAGGGTCCTACGAGCAGTACTTC. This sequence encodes CSATGSYEQYF.

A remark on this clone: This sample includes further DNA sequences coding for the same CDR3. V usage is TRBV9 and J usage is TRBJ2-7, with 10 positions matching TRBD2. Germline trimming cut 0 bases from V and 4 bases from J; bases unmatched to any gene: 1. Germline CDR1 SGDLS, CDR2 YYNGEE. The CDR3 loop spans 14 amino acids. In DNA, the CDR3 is TGTGCCAGCAGCGTAGCTAGCGGGGGATACGAGCAGTACTTC. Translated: CASSVASGGYEQYF.

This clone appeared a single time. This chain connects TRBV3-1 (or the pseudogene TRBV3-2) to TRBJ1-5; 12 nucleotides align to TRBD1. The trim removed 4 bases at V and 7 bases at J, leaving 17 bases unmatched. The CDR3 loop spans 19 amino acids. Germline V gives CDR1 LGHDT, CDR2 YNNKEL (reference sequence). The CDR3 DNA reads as TGTGCCAGCAGCCGACCCAGGGACAGGGGGCCCGTAGGGGAGCAGCCCCAGCATTTT. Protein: CASSRPRDRGPVGEQPQHF.

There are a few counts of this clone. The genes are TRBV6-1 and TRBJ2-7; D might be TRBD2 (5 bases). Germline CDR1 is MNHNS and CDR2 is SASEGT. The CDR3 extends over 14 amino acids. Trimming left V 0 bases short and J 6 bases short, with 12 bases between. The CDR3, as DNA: TGTGCCAGCAGTGAAGCTGTGGTACGGGGCGAGCAGTACTTC. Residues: CASSEAVVRGEQYF.

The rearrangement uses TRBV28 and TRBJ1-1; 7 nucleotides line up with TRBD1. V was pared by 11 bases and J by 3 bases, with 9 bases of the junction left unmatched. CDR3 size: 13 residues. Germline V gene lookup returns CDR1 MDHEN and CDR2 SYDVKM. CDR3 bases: TGTGCCGGCCAGACAGGGTCCTACACTGAAGCTTTCTTT. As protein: CAGQTGSYTEAFF.

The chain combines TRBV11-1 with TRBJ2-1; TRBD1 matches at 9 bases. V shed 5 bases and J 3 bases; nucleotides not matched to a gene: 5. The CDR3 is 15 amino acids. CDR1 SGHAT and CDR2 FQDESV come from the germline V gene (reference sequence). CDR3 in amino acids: CASSPGTGNYNEQFF. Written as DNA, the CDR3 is TGTGCCAGCAGCCCCGGGACAGGGAACTACAATGAGCAGTTCTTC.

This CDR3 reads CAATLGQGAYEQYF. The CDR3 DNA is TGTGCCGCTACCTTGGGACAGGGGGCCTACGAGCAGTACTTC. This sequence joins TRBV10-3 and TRBJ2-7; 11 positions agree with TRBD1. J was trimmed by 2 bases and V by 11 bases; bases with no gene match: 8. The CDR3 runs 14 residues. CDR1 ENHRY and CDR2 SYGVKD come from the germline V gene.

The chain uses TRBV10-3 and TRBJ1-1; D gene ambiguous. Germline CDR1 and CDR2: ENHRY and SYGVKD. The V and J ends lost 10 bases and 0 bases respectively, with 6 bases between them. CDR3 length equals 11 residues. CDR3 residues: CATSMNTEAFF. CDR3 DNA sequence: TGTGCCACCAGCATGAACACTGAAGCTTTCTTT.

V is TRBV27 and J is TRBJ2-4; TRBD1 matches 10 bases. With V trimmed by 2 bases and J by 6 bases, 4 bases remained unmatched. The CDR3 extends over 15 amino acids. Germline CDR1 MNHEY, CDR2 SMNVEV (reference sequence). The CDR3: CASSLGQGERNIQYF. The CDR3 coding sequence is TGTGCCAGCAGTTTAGGACAGGGGGAAAGAAACATTCAGTACTTC.

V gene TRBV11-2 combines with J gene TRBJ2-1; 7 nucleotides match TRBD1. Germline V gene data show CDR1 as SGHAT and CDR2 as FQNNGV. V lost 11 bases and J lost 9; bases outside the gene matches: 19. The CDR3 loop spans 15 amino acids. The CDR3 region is CAVTKQGLLGGEQFF. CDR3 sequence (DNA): TGTGCCGTAACTAAACAGGGGCTATTGGGCGGTGAGCAGTTCTTC.

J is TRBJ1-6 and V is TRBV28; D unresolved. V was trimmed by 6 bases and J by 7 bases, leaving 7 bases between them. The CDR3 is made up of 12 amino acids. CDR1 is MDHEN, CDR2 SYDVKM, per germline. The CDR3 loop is CASRDSNSPLHF. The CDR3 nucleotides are TGTGCCAGCAGGGACTCCAATTCACCCCTCCACTTT.